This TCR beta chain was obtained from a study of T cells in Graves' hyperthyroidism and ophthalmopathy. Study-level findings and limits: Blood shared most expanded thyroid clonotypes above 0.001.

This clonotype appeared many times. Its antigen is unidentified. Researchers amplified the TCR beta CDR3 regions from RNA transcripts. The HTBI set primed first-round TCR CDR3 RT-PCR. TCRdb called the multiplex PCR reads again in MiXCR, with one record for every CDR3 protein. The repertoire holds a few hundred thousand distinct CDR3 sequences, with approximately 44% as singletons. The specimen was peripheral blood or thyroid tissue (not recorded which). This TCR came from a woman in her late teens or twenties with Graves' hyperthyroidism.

The CDR3 here is CSAGSWSLEQYF. The CDR3 DNA reads TGCAGTGCCGGAAGTTGGAGTCTGGAGCAGTACTTC. V is TRBV20-1 and J is TRBJ2-7; D call uncertain. The CDR3 consists of 12 residues. The V gene's germline CDR1 is DFQATT and CDR2 SNEGSKA (reference sequence). V lost 6 bases to trimming and J lost 7 bases, with 16 bases between them.